What follows are 24 T cell receptor beta chains derived from one specimen sequenced in a study of T cell changes during pregnancy in multiple sclerosis. This table comes from immunoSEQ multiplex PCR, and its TCRdb copy is limited to in-frame clones, with some not included. The sample holds 60,000 to 85,000 clones, around 94% seen once. Here the sequenced sample was peripheral blood, taken in the third trimester of pregnancy. These receptors originate from a female donor with multiple sclerosis, enrolled in a pregnancy study.

The chain combines TRBV7-9 with TRBJ2-5, with 12 bases lining up with TRBD2. The germline V gene has CDR1 SEHNR and CDR2 FQNEAQ (reference sequence). The CDR3 has 17 amino acids. Unmatched junction bases numbered 7, after V lost 5 bases and J lost 0 bases. The CDR3 nucleotides read TGTGCCAGCAGCCCGGATCCTAGCGGGGGGGACCAAGAGACCCAGTACTTC. This encodes CASSPDPSGGDQETQYF.

This sequence joins TRBV5-1 and TRBJ2-5, with a possible D match to TRBD1 (5 bases). The V end lost 2 bases, the J end lost 2 bases, and 7 bases lay between the germline ends. Germline CDR1 and CDR2: SGHRS and YFSETQ. CDR3 length: 13 amino acids. In DNA, the CDR3 is TGCGCCAGCAGCTTTGACAGTCAAGAGACCCAGTACTTC. It yields the protein CASSFDSQETQYF.

This rearrangement joins TRBV5-1 to TRBJ2-7; tentative D call: TRBD1 (5 bases). CDR1 SGHRS and CDR2 YFSETQ come from the germline V gene. The ends were cut back, 6 bases at V and 5 bases at J, with 18 bases in the middle. The CDR3 contains 14 residues. The CDR3 loop is CASTLDQGIHEQYF. The CDR3 nucleotides are TGCGCCAGCACCCTCGACCAGGGCATCCACGAGCAGTACTTC. Full variable domain (missing parts from reference TRBV5-1 and TRBJ2-7): KAGVTQTPRYLIKTRGQQVTLSCSPISGHRSVSWYQQTPGQGLQFLFEYFSETQRNKGNFPGRFSGRQFSNSRSEMNVSTLELGDSALYLCASTLDQGIHEQYFGPGTRLTVT.

The rearrangement uses TRBV5-8 and TRBJ1-2; a weak D match, TRBD1 (6 bases). V was pared by 0 bases and J by 4 bases, with 13 bases between. The CDR3 length is 15 residues. Germline CDR1 SGHTS, CDR2 YDEGEE. The CDR3 DNA follows: TGTGCCAGCAGCTTGGAAGCAGGGGCTCCCTATGGCTACACCTTC. As protein: CASSLEAGAPYGYTF.

V gene TRBV5-5 combines with J gene TRBJ1-2; D is possibly TRBD1 (5 bases). The CDR3 is made up of 13 amino acids. Trimming left V 5 bases short and J 3 bases short, with 11 bases between. Germline CDR1 reads SGHKS; CDR2 reads YYEKEE (reference sequence). The CDR3 coding sequence is TGTGCCAGCAGTGGGGGGAAGCACTATGGCTACACCTTC. Its translation is CASSGGKHYGYTF.

This chain connects TRBV7-2 to TRBJ1-4, with D perhaps TRBD1 (5 bases). The CDR3 consists of 16 residues. V lost 3 bases, J lost 3 bases, and 14 bases lay in between. Germline V gene data show CDR1 as SGHTA and CDR2 as FQGNSA. In nucleotides, the CDR3 is TGTGCCAGCAGCTTTCCCGCAGGGCAGCCTAATGAAAAACTGTTTTTT. Translated: CASSFPAGQPNEKLFF. The whole variable domain, filled in from reference TRBV7-2 and TRBJ1-4, reads GAGVSQSPSNKVTEKGKDVELRCDPISGHTALYWYRQSLGQGLEFLIYFQGNSAPDKSGLPSDRFSAERTGGSVSTLTIQRTQQEDSAVYLCASSFPAGQPNEKLFFGSGTQLSVL.

This chain links TRBV5-1 with TRBJ2-7, with 11 bases lining up with TRBD1. Looked up from germline, CDR1 is SGHRS and CDR2 is YFSETQ. With V trimmed by 2 bases and J by 5 bases, 3 bases remained unmatched. The CDR3 contains 14 residues. CDR3 region: CASSLWDRGDEQYF. CDR3 bases: TGCGCCAGCAGCTTATGGGACAGGGGGGACGAGCAGTACTTC.

This chain joins TRBV5-4 and TRBJ2-1; 7 positions agree with TRBD1. The CDR3 extends over 13 amino acids. From germline, CDR1 is SGHNT and CDR2 YYREEE (reference sequence). V dropped 2 bases and J dropped 5; count of bases not matched to a gene: 1. CDR3 amino acids: CASSLGTDNEQFF. The CDR3 nucleotides are TGTGCCAGCAGCTTAGGGACAGACAATGAGCAGTTCTTC.

This clone was counted once. The V call is TRBV5-8, the J call TRBJ2-5; 15 nucleotides line up with TRBD2. Trimming cost V 4 bases and J 5 bases; bases outside gene matches: 3. This CDR3 has 15 residues. Germline loops: CDR1 SGHTS, CDR2 YDEGEE. CDR3 coding DNA: TGTGCCAGCAGCGCAGGACTAGCGGGGGGGGAGACCCAGTACTTC. Translated, it gives CASSAGLAGGETQYF.

The V call is TRBV18, the J call TRBJ1-6; 7 bases are a match to TRBD1. With 5 bases clipped from V and 8 bases from J, the junction kept 6 bases outside the gene matches. The germline V gene encodes CDR1 KGHSH and CDR2 LQKENI. The CDR3 is 14 residues long. The DNA of the CDR3 is TGTGCCAGCTCAACCCAGGGGGGTGATTCACCCCTCCACTTT. Protein sequence: CASSTQGGDSPLHF.

The chain carries TRBV19 and TRBJ1-6, with D perhaps matching TRBD1 (6 bases). The CDR3 has 16 residues. Between the trimmed V and J ends, which lost 3 bases and 7 bases, there was a span of 16 bases. Germline V gives CDR1 LNHDA, CDR2 SQIVND (reference sequence). CDR3 sequence: CASSIHRRQGNSPLHF. CDR3 sequence (DNA): TGTGCCAGTAGTATTCATCGGCGGCAGGGGAATTCACCCCTCCACTTT.

The CDR3: CASSIGRGDTEAFF. The CDR3 DNA is TGTGCCAGTAGTATCGGCAGGGGGGACACTGAAGCTTTCTTT. V and J are TRBV19 and TRBJ1-1; 7 bases line up with TRBD1. Germline V gives CDR1 LNHDA, CDR2 SQIVND (reference sequence). This CDR3 comprises 14 residues. Trimming at V came to 3 bases and at J to 3 bases, leaving 4 bases not matched to a gene. The full variable domain, its missing parts supplied by reference TRBV19 and TRBJ1-1, is DGGITQSPKYLFRKEGQNVTLSCEQNLNHDAMYWYRQDPGQGLRLIYYSQIVNDFQKGDIAEGYSVSREKKESFPLTVTSAQKNPTAFYLCASSIGRGDTEAFFGQGTRLTVV.

The V gene is TRBV6-4, the J gene TRBJ1-2, with a possible D match to TRBD1 (6 bases). This CDR3 spans 13 amino acids. The V gene lost 6 bases and the J gene lost 5 bases, with 13 bases spanning the gap. Germline lookup yields CDR1 MRHNA and CDR2 SNTAGT. The CDR3 region has the DNA TGTGCCAGCAGCCCCGGTACAGGGTATGGCTACACCTTC. Translated: CASSPGTGYGYTF.

A single count supports this clone. The chain couples TRBV7-9 to TRBJ1-2, with TRBD1 matching 10 bases. The ends lost 4 bases at V and 7 bases at J; junction bases unmatched: 6. This CDR3 spans 14 amino acids. Germline CDR1 SEHNR, CDR2 FQNEAQ (reference sequence). In DNA, the CDR3 is TGTGCCAGCAGCTCTGACAGGGGGCTGGGTGGCTACACCTTC. This gives the protein CASSSDRGLGGYTF.

The V gene is TRBV6-5, the J gene TRBJ1-5; D unresolved. Germline-derived CDR1 and CDR2 are MNHEY and SVGAGI. CDR3 length equals 13 residues. Trimming removed 6 bases at V and 8 bases at J, with 14 bases between. Written as DNA, the CDR3 is TGTGCCAGCAGCCCGGCTAGAGGTGAGCCCCAGCATTTT. Amino acid sequence: CASSPARGEPQHF.

The chain uses TRBV29-1 and TRBJ2-1; 7 positions match TRBD1. CDR3 length: 14 amino acids. In germline, CDR1 is SQVTM, CDR2 ANQGSEA. The V and J ends lost 7 bases and 5 bases, in that order; junction bases with no gene match: 11. CDR3 residues: CSAEGQRLHNEQFF. DNA for the CDR3: TGCAGCGCCGAGGGACAGAGATTACACAATGAGCAGTTCTTC.

V usage is TRBV5-6 and J usage is TRBJ1-2; 7 nucleotides agree with TRBD1. Germline CDR1 and CDR2: SGHDT and YYEEEE. J was trimmed by 2 bases and V by 7 bases; bases with no gene match: 5. The CDR3 totals 13 residues. CDR3 sequence: CASLGQANYGYTF. The CDR3 DNA reads as TGTGCCAGCTTAGGACAGGCCAACTATGGCTACACCTTC.

The chain couples TRBV29-1 to TRBJ2-7; possibly TRBD1 for D (6 bases). The V gene lost 6 bases and the J gene lost 2 bases, with 14 bases spanning the gap. The CDR3 has 13 amino acids. Per the germline V gene, CDR1 is SQVTM and CDR2 is ANQGSEA. CDR3 protein: CSVGGHQTYEQYF. In nucleotides, the CDR3 is TGCAGCGTAGGGGGACATCAAACCTACGAGCAGTACTTC.

This chain links TRBV2 with TRBJ2-3; 10 bases are a match to TRBD2. Germline CDR1 and CDR2: SNHLY and FYNNEI. The CDR3 length is 16 residues. J gave up 0 bases and V 6 bases, and 6 bases lay outside the gene matches. The CDR3 here is CASRFGLAVSTDTQYF. The CDR3 nucleotides are TGTGCCAGCAGATTTGGACTAGCGGTGAGCACAGATACGCAGTATTTT.

The chain employs TRBV4-2 and TRBJ1-5; the D is unclear. CDR3 size: 15 residues. The germline CDR1 and CDR2 sequences are LGHNA and YNFKEQ. Trimming shortened V by 1 base and J by 5 bases, and 12 bases separated the two germline ends. The CDR3 is CASSQGIGRDQPQHF. The CDR3 DNA sequence: TGTGCCAGCAGCCAAGGTATTGGGAGGGATCAGCCCCAGCATTTT.

This rearrangement joins TRBV10-3 to TRBJ1-3; TRBD1 might be the D (5 bases). This CDR3 comprises 14 residues. Germline CDR1 and CDR2: ENHRY and SYGVKD. V lost 6 bases to trimming and J lost 0 bases, with 9 bases between them. In DNA, the CDR3 is TGTGCCATCAGACAGGACAACTCTGGAAACACCATATATTTT. Amino acids: CAIRQDNSGNTIYF.

The CDR3 bases are TGTGCCAGCAGCATCCAGACAGGTAGCACAGATACGCAGTATTTT. As protein: CASSIQTGSTDTQYF. The chain combines TRBV7-2 with TRBJ2-3, with D possibly being TRBD1 (6 bases). V lost 5 bases to trimming and J lost 0 bases, with 12 bases between them. Germline CDR1 and CDR2: SGHTA and FQGNSA. CDR3 length: 15 amino acids.

The rearrangement uses TRBV6-5 and TRBJ1-1, with 7 nucleotides matching TRBD1. Per germline, CDR1 MNHEY and CDR2 SVGAGI. CDR3 length: 16 residues. With 0 bases clipped from V and 1 base from J, the junction kept 5 bases outside the gene matches. The CDR3 DNA is TGTGCCAGCAGTTACTCTGCAGGGGGAAGGAACACTGAAGCTTTCTTT. This gives the protein CASSYSAGGRNTEAFF.

The chain couples TRBV6-5 to TRBJ1-1; 9 positions match TRBD1. Germline V lookup: CDR1 MNHEY, CDR2 SVGAGI. V gave up 4 bases and J gave up 5 bases; unmatched junction bases: 8. The CDR3 spans 15 residues. CDR3 loop: CASSFRDRVSTEAFF. In nucleotides, the CDR3 is TGTGCCAGCAGTTTCCGGGACAGGGTATCGACTGAAGCTTTCTTT.